Detailed here is one T cell receptor beta chain. This entry belongs to a study of blood T cell repertoires in COVID-19. Study-wide background: From T cells, B-cell-depleted T cells, or PBMCs came the material, which was cDNA or gDNA.

V lost 8 bases and J 4 bases, leaving 13 bases between the germline ends. The germline gives CDR1 MNHEY, CDR2 SMNVEV (reference sequence). The CDR3 is made up of 13 amino acids. Assay: immunoSEQ multiplex PCR; the TCRdb copy retains only in-frame clones and omits some. The sample has about 400,000 clones, around nine tenths seen once; the top ten hold 1.5% to 2%. The clonotype comes from a woman in her thirties who had recovered from COVID-19. The V call is TRBV27, the J call TRBJ2-3; tentatively, D is TRBD2 (6 bases). What was sequenced was PBMCs or T cells enriched from blood (not recorded which). CDR3 sequence (DNA): TGTGCCAGCGGAGGGACGACGGCAGATACGCAGTATTTT. Translation: CASGGTTADTQYF.